Described below is a single T cell receptor beta chain sequence and its context. This specimen belongs to a study of blood T cell repertoires in COVID-19. The CDR3 is 13 residues long. Looked up from germline, CDR1 is SGHNT and CDR2 is YYREEE (reference sequence). V shed 2 bases, J shed 7 bases, and the junction held 3 bases outside the gene matches. Measured with immunoSEQ multiplex PCR; TCRdb has only the in-frame clones, and not every one. The sample lists 130,000 to 150,000 clones, about 89% seen once, with less than 45% in the top ten. The chain recombines TRBV5-4 with TRBJ2-7; TRBD1 aligns across 10 bases. The source of this sequence is a man aged 50 to 60 who had recovered from COVID-19. The sample comprised peripheral blood. CDR3 DNA sequence: TGTGCCAGCAGCTTCGACAGGGGGCAAGAGCAGTACTTC. Its protein product is CASSFDRGQEQYF. The whole variable domain, filled in from reference TRBV5-4 and TRBJ2-7, reads ETGVTQSPTHLIKTRGQQVTLRCSSQSGHNTVSWYQQALGQGPQFIFQYYREEENGRGNFPPRFSGLQFPNYSSELNVNALELDDSALYLCASSFDRGQEQYFGPGTRLTVT.